What follows are 22 T cell receptor beta chains derived from one specimen sequenced in a study of T cell responses to AZD1222 COVID-19 vaccine. Sequencing was performed with immunoSEQ multiplex PCR; in TCRdb, only in-frame clones are kept and a portion is missing. Of about 140,000 clones in the sample, 85% to 95% were seen once. The input for sequencing was peripheral blood, taken on day 0 of AZD1222 vaccination. The receptors stem from an adult in good health.

V usage is TRBV11-1 and J usage is TRBJ1-1; D unresolved. The CDR3 is 14 residues long. Germline V CDR1 and CDR2: SGHAT, FQDESV (reference sequence). V was shortened by 1 base and J by 1 base, with 7 bases between the two germline ends. In nucleotides, the CDR3 is TGTGCCAGCAGCTTAGGAAGAGAGAACACTGAAGCTTTCTTT. Protein sequence: CASSLGRENTEAFF. Drawing the rest from reference TRBV11-1 and TRBJ1-1, the complete variable domain is EAEVAQSPRYKITEKSQAVAFWCDPISGHATLYWYRQILGQGPELLVQFQDESVVDDSQLPKDRFSAERLKGVDSTLKIQPAELGDSAMYLCASSLGRENTEAFFGQGTRLTVV.

The chain has TRBV7-3 and TRBJ2-1, with 9 nucleotides matching TRBD2. V lost 5 bases and J lost 8; bases outside the gene matches: 10. The CDR3 is made up of 15 amino acids. Germline V CDR1 and CDR2: SGHTA, FQGTGA. The CDR3 sequence: CASSTLSGSYDEQFF. In DNA form, the CDR3 reads TGTGCCAGCAGCACACTTAGCGGGAGCTATGATGAGCAGTTCTTC.

V usage is TRBV24-1 and J usage is TRBJ2-1; tentatively, D is TRBD2 (6 bases). V lost 2 bases and J lost 0, with 16 bases in between. CDR3 length: 18 residues. Germline V gene lookup returns CDR1 KGHDR and CDR2 SFDVKD. The CDR3 nucleotides are TGTGCCACCAGTGATTCCCTGCCGGGACTCAGCTCCTACAATGAGCAGTTCTTC. As protein: CATSDSLPGLSSYNEQFF.

V and J are TRBV28 and TRBJ1-3; 8 bases align to TRBD1. Unmatched junction bases numbered 8, after V lost 5 bases and J lost 2 bases. CDR1 is MDHEN, CDR2 SYDVKM, per germline. This CDR3 is 16 amino acids long. CDR3 nucleotide sequence: TGTGCCAGCAGTAAGAACAGGGGGAAAACTGGAAACACCATATATTTT. The encoded protein is CASSKNRGKTGNTIYF.

For this clone: No DNA is shown, since the ends of the CDR3 on it are uncertain; the CDR3 is the one TCRdb lists. The V call is TRBV21-1, the J call TRBJ1-3; TRBD1, as called in the table, went unchecked against the DNA. TRBV21-1 has pseudogene status. The CDR3 extends over 14 residues, inclusive of both ends. CDR3 in amino acids: CASSLWGAGNTIYF.

The V and J genes are TRBV4-1 and TRBJ1-1; the D gene is possibly TRBD1 (5 bases). Trimming cost V 2 bases and J 11 bases, with 15 bases left between them. Germline values: CDR1 MGHRA, CDR2 YSYEKL. The length of the CDR3 is 13 residues. In DNA, the CDR3 is TGCGCCAGCAGCCAAAAAACGGGGGTTGGGGCTTTCTTT. Protein sequence: CASSQKTGVGAFF.

The chain combines TRBV18 with TRBJ2-2, with D possibly TRBD1 on 6 matching bases. The germline V and J ends were trimmed by 2 bases and 7 bases, with 20 bases remaining between them. This CDR3 is 17 amino acids long. Germline CDR1 is KGHSH and CDR2 is LQKENI. CDR3 nucleotides: TGTGCCAGCTCACCATGGCGGCAGGGGCGGACCAGCGGGGAGCTGTTTTTT. Its translation is CASSPWRQGRTSGELFF.

CDR3 DNA sequence: TGTGCCAGTAGCGCCCAAGTTTCCGCAGCTAGAAACTATGGCTACACCTTC. This encodes CASSAQVSAARNYGYTF. The chain has TRBV19 and TRBJ1-2; no reliable D call. Per germline, CDR1 LNHDA and CDR2 SQIVND (reference sequence). The CDR3 contains 17 residues. Trimming took off 6 bases at V and 2 bases at J, with 22 bases between the two ends.

This chain connects TRBV29-1 to TRBJ1-2; a possible D gene is TRBD1 (5 bases). The CDR3 extends over 14 amino acids. Germline-derived CDR1 and CDR2 are SQVTM and ANQGSEA. V was cut by 6 bases and J by 4 bases, with 18 bases left in between. CDR3 in amino acids: CSVLGGEAGYGYTF. CDR3 DNA: TGCAGCGTCCTCGGGGGGGAAGCGGGCTATGGCTACACCTTC.

CDR3 protein: CASSSQRTSGRALNEQFF. The CDR3 nucleotides read TGTGCCAGCAGTTCCCAACGGACTAGCGGGAGGGCCCTGAATGAGCAGTTCTTC. V usage is TRBV28 and J usage is TRBJ2-1; 15 bases fit TRBD2. The CDR3 loop spans 18 amino acids. Germline V lookup: CDR1 MDHEN, CDR2 SYDVKM. J was trimmed by 7 bases and V by 4 bases; bases with no gene match: 11.

This chain joins TRBV27 and TRBJ1-1; no clear D. This CDR3 contains 12 residues. The V gene lost 5 bases and the J gene lost 5 bases, with 9 bases spanning the gap. Germline V gene sequence: CDR1 MNHEY, CDR2 SMNVEV (reference sequence). The CDR3 reads CASSTAGTEAFF. CDR3 in DNA: TGTGCCAGCAGTACAGCAGGTACTGAAGCTTTCTTT.

The chain carries TRBV15 and TRBJ1-3; D possibly corresponds to TRBD1 (5 bases). V was shortened by 4 bases and J by 2 bases, with 9 bases between the two germline ends. There are 14 residues in the CDR3. From germline, CDR1 is LNHNV and CDR2 YYDKDF (reference sequence). CDR3 protein: CATSMGTPGNTIYF. The CDR3 DNA follows: TGTGCCACCAGCATGGGGACTCCTGGAAACACCATATATTTT.

For this clone: Additional DNA sequences in this sample encode the identical CDR3. Written as DNA, the CDR3 is TGTGCCACCAGTGATCCCCGAGGCTCTGGAAACACCATATATTTT. Translating gives CATSDPRGSGNTIYF. This chain links TRBV24-1 with TRBJ1-3; D is undetermined. The CDR3 has 15 amino acids. The germline CDR1 and CDR2 sequences are KGHDR and SFDVKD. Trimming removed 3 bases from V and 0 bases from J, with 8 bases in between.

V and J are TRBV19 and TRBJ1-2, with D hard to call. V dropped 4 bases and J dropped 5 bases, with 5 bases sitting between them. Germline V gives CDR1 LNHDA, CDR2 SQIVND (reference sequence). CDR3 length: 11 amino acids. CDR3 region: CASSSAYGYTF. The CDR3 DNA is TGTGCCAGTAGTAGCGCTTATGGCTACACCTTC. Looking up the rest from reference TRBV19 and TRBJ1-2 gives the full variable domain: DGGITQSPKYLFRKEGQNVTLSCEQNLNHDAMYWYRQDPGQGLRLIYYSQIVNDFQKGDIAEGYSVSREKKESFPLTVTSAQKNPTAFYLCASSSAYGYTFGSGTRLTVV.

This clone was counted only a few times. The chain carries TRBV5-4 and TRBJ1-2; no firm D call. CDR1 and CDR2 (germline): SGHNT, YYREEE (reference sequence). Trimming pared 2 bases from V and 6 bases from J, leaving 14 bases between. CDR3 length equals 14 residues. CDR3 sequence (DNA): TGTGCCAGCAGCTTTGGCTGGGGTTATGATGGCTACACCTTC. Amino acids: CASSFGWGYDGYTF.

V and J are TRBV7-8 and TRBJ1-2; 7 positions match TRBD1. The CDR3 extends over 14 amino acids. Germline CDR1 is SGHVS and CDR2 is FQNEAQ. The ends lost 6 bases at V and 4 bases at J; junction bases unmatched: 8. CDR3 bases: TGTGCCAGCAGTCAGACACAGGGGACCTATGGCTACACCTTC. Translation: CASSQTQGTYGYTF.

The chain couples TRBV4-3 to TRBJ2-1; D is unclear. The ends were cut back, 5 bases at V and 5 bases at J, with 10 bases in the middle. This CDR3 is 13 amino acids long. From germline, CDR1 is LGHNA and CDR2 YSLEER. DNA for the CDR3: TGCGCCAGCAGCACATTTCCTAACAATGAGCAGTTCTTC. Its translation is CASSTFPNNEQFF.

The chain couples TRBV18 to TRBJ1-1, with D tentatively TRBD1 (6 bases). The V end lost 6 bases, the J end lost 5 bases, and 13 bases lay between the germline ends. CDR1 is KGHSH, CDR2 LQKENI, per germline. The CDR3 covers 13 residues. The CDR3 protein is CASSAGDVTEAFF. In DNA, the CDR3 is TGTGCCAGCTCCGCAGGGGACGTGACTGAAGCTTTCTTT.

The genes are TRBV7-3 and TRBJ1-1, with a tentative D call TRBD1 (5 bases). The germline V gene has CDR1 SGHTA and CDR2 FQGTGA. The V end lost 2 bases, the J end lost 6 bases, and 16 bases lay between the germline ends. CDR3 length: 15 amino acids. CDR3 nucleotide sequence: TGTGCCAGCAGCTTAGGCGGAAAGGGGAGGGCTGAAGCTTTCTTT. This gives the protein CASSLGGKGRAEAFF. The full variable domain, completed using reference TRBV7-3 and TRBJ1-1, is GAGVSQTPSNKVTEKGKYVELRCDPISGHTALYWYRQSLGQGPEFLIYFQGTGAADDSGLPNDRFFAVRPEGSVSTLKIQRTERGDSAVYLCASSLGGKGRAEAFFGQGTRLTVV.

This chain uses TRBV5-4 with TRBJ2-1; the match to TRBD2 covers 13 bases. CDR1 and CDR2 from the germline V gene are SGHNT and YYREEE (reference sequence). The CDR3 has 15 residues. After removal of 3 bases from V and 4 bases from J, the junction contained 1 base not matched to a gene. The CDR3 bases are TGTGCCAGCAGCTCGGGACTAGCGGGATACAATGAGCAGTTCTTC. It yields the protein CASSSGLAGYNEQFF. Full variable domain (missing parts from reference TRBV5-4 and TRBJ2-1): ETGVTQSPTHLIKTRGQQVTLRCSSQSGHNTVSWYQQALGQGPQFIFQYYREEENGRGNFPPRFSGLQFPNYSSELNVNALELDDSALYLCASSSGLAGYNEQFFGPGTRLTVL.

V gene TRBV19 combines with J gene TRBJ1-1, with a tentative D call TRBD1 (5 bases). The CDR3 totals 13 residues. V was pared by 8 bases and J by 6 bases, with 16 bases between. Germline loops: CDR1 LNHDA, CDR2 SQIVND (reference sequence). The CDR3 loop reads CASVPRWDAEAFF. The CDR3 DNA is TGTGCCAGTGTCCCCAGGTGGGACGCTGAAGCTTTCTTT.

This clone was counted a few times. The J gene is TRBJ2-7, the V gene TRBV18; 8 bases line up with TRBD2. The trim removed 6 bases at V and 4 bases at J, leaving 14 bases unmatched. This CDR3 spans 16 amino acids. Per the germline V gene, CDR1 is KGHSH and CDR2 is LQKENI. CDR3 amino acids: CASSLATGGGLYEQYF. The CDR3 DNA reads TGTGCCAGCTCGTTAGCTACTGGCGGGGGGCTATACGAGCAGTACTTC. Variable domain in full (rest from reference TRBV18 and TRBJ2-7): NAGVMQNPRHLVRRRGQEARLRCSPMKGHSHVYWYRQLPEEGLKFMVYLQKENIIDESGMPKERFSAEFPKEGPSILRIQQVVRGDSAAYFCASSLATGGGLYEQYFGPGTRLTVT.